Described below is a single T cell receptor beta chain sequence and its context. No cognate antigen has been identified for it. Base qualities are not recorded, but no much larger clone differs from it by a single base. This sample is drawn from a study of beta chain features in type 1 diabetes (dated 2018 in TCRdb). Looking at the study overall: Mean age, gender distribution, total cell number and subset yield were not different between patients and healthy donors. Across all samples, around 99 million sorted cells were examined, and cell number per subset correlated strongly with RNA yield. In the study, recently diagnosed type 1 diabetes patients and matched healthy donors were compared on the TCRB repertoires of their sorted circulating CD4+ T cell subsets. Naive and central memory subsets were obtained from all 30 or so donors, but regulatory and stem cell-like memory subsets were isolated from only 8 patients and roughly 8 healthy donors.

Taken from the germline V gene (reference sequence), the CDR1 and CDR2 loops are GTSNPN and SVGIG. V and J are truncated by 5 bases and 1 base respectively, leaving an intervening sequence of 5 bases. From the cysteine through the phenylalanine, the CDR3 covers 11 amino acids. Here the CDR3 DNA is all that survives: 33 bases in frame from base 1. A single peripheral blood draw of approximately 110 mL on average was collected from each donor into heparinised tubes. Using a panel that included CD45RO, CCR7, CD25, CD127, CD95 and CD27, naive, central memory, regulatory and stem cell-like memory CD4+ T cells were sorted on a BD FACSAria II. Purity was above 98% for every sorted population. PBMCs were isolated right away by Lymphoprep density gradient centrifugation and were stained directly, without culture. Samples were stained and sorted in pairs, with one healthy donor and one patient per experiment, so that batch effects were minimized.

The entire amount of isolated RNA was reverse transcribed using the High Capacity cDNA Reverse Transcription Kit, so the sequenced TCRB transcripts were expressed ones. Stem cell-like memory T cell samples underwent survey-depth immunoSEQ sequencing, averaging about 910,000 total reads per sample. After sorted cells were lysed in RLT buffer, RNA was extracted with DNase-treated RNeasy Micro or Mini kits, with the choice depending on cell number. To prevent cross-contamination, each cell subset was processed individually, whereas patient and healthy donor samples were processed jointly. The immunoSEQ multiplex PCR was used to amplify TCRB sequences from cDNA, yielding 87-bp fragments that span the CDR3 region. Amplicons were sequenced on the Illumina HiSeq platform. The study's processing was this. PCR bias was computationally corrected using synthetic template baselines, reads within Hamming distance 2 were collapsed, and singletons that could not be merged were discarded. Reads were aligned to IMGT to assign V, D and J genes, CDR3 length, and insertions or deletions at six rearrangement sites. Within each subset, clonotype counts were normalized to the number of sorted cells before true diversity and Gini coefficients were calculated with the tcR R package. Repertoire sharing was quantified using the overlap coefficient calculated on TCRB nucleotide sequences. Entries here come from immuneACCESS through TCRdb and include only in-frame sequences with V and J called. Some clones fail to appear in such tables; in the studies checked, an unresolved V gene covers under half of the shortfall, and the cause of the remainder is unknown. The V and J calls and clone size are taken from that table; D and trimming were inferred from the DNA. Recorded for this sample are over 14,000 clones; more than 70% of them occurred a single time. Clones ranked in the top ten supply approximately 0.31% of the sample.

Study-wide findings and limitations: Naive, central memory and regulatory TCRB repertoires appeared to be more similar among patients than among healthy donors. Because cDNA rather than genomic DNA was sequenced, highly expressing activated cells could have been over-represented, although no difference in activation and CD3 levels was found between groups. Type 1 diabetes patients showed a moderate but significant shortening of TCRB CDR3 length in all four CD4+ subsets. Only small numbers of individuals were included in the HLA sub-analyses, which left unresolved whether HLA type had any influence on TCRB rearrangement. Shorter templates might have been favored by PCR, but patient and control samples were amplified and corrected together, so both groups would have been affected equally by any skew. Fewer insertions and more nucleotide deletions at VDJ recombination sites were observed in patients with type 1 diabetes, implying thymic rearrangement abnormalities.

This receptor was obtained from a young woman with type 1 diabetes. Recombination connected TRBV30 to TRBJ1-1; the D gene is perhaps TRBD1, from 5 matching bases. The sequenced sample consisted of stem cell memory CD4+ T cells from blood. Reading the label with the study, this specimen's cell subset or site is: stem cell-like memory CD4+ T cells. Here the CDR3 is given as CAWDRNTEAFF. The DNA reads as follows: TGTGCCTGGGACAGGAACACTGAAGCTTTCTTT.